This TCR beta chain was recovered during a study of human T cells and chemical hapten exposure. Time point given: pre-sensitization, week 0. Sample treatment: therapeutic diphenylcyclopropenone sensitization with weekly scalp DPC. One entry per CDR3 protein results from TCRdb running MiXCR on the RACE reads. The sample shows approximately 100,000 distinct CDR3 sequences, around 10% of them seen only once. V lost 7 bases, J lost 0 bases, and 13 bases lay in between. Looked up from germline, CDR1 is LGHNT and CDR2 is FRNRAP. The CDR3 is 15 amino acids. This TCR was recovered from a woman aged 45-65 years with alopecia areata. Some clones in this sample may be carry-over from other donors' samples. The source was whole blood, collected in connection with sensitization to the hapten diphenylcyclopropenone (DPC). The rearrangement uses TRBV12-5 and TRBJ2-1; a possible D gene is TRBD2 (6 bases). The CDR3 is CASALGGSSYNEQFF. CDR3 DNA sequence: TGTGCTAGTGCCCTCGGGGGAAGCTCCTACAATGAGCAGTTCTTC.